This TCR beta chain originates from a study of CD8+ T cells in alopecia areata. Study-level information: Treatment of the treated patients consisted of oral tofacitinib, 5 to 10 mg twice daily. Whole-study results and caveats: Clonality was higher in lesional than normal scalp, especially in alopecia totalis/universalis.

In this sample, this clone turned up a few times. Its target is not known. The V end was cut by 5 bases, the J end by 4 bases, with 15 bases between. In germline, CDR1 is GTSNPN, CDR2 SVGIG (reference sequence). This CDR3 comprises 14 residues. Extraction and reverse transcription of RNA yielded cDNA as the sequencing template. Measured with immunoSEQ multiplex PCR; TCRdb has only the in-frame clones, and not every one. In the table there are about 150,000 clones, roughly 61% of which are singletons. Samples from alopecia areata patients were lesional scalp punch biopsies and peripheral blood. This TCR came from a human donor with alopecia areata. The rearrangement links TRBV30 to TRBJ1-3; D is possibly TRBD1 (6 bases). The sequences come from CD4+ T cells sorted from blood, collected at week 0. CDR3 sequence reads: CAWGLWGLGNTIYF. The CDR3 bases are TGTGCCTGGGGACTCTGGGGGCTCGGAAACACCATATATTTT.